This T cell receptor (beta chain) was observed in a study of shared clonotypes between healthy human individuals. Study results and limitations: Clonotypes that were shared across four donors made up around 5% of naive CD4 clonotypes.

Of note for this clone: The antigen remains unidentified.

It was at deep level that the assay was run. Measured with immunoSEQ multiplex PCR; TCRdb has only the in-frame clones, and not every one. The sample shows about 2 million clones, approximately 94% of them seen only once. The naive CD8 population came from CD45RO-negative cells selected for CCR7, without terminally differentiated effector memory CD45RA+ cells. The CDR3 covers 17 residues. From germline, CDR1 is SGDLS and CDR2 YYNGEE. V trimming: 4 bases; J trimming: 4 bases; junction bases outside the gene matches: 13. This sequence originates from a man younger than 35 in good health. The rearrangement links TRBV9 to TRBJ2-3, with 9 bases identical to TRBD2. Specimen: naive CD8+ T cells sorted from blood. CDR3 loop: CASSQLEPGLAADTQYF. The CDR3 coding sequence is TGTGCCAGCAGCCAATTAGAGCCGGGACTAGCAGCAGATACGCAGTATTTT.